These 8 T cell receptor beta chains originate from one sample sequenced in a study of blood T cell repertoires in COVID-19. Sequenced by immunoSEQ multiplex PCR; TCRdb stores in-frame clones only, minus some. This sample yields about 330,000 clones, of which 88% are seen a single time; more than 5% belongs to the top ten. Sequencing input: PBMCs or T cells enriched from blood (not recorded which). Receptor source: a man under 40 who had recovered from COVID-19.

For the CDR3, the DNA is TGCGCCAGCAGCGGTGGGACAGGGGGCCTACTTGAAGCTTTCTTT. The encoded protein is CASSGGTGGLLEAFF. The V gene is TRBV5-1, the J gene TRBJ1-1; 12 nucleotides align to TRBD1. Germline V gives CDR1 SGHRS, CDR2 YFSETQ. The CDR3 length is 15 residues. J gave up 7 bases and V 4 bases, and 8 bases lay outside the gene matches.

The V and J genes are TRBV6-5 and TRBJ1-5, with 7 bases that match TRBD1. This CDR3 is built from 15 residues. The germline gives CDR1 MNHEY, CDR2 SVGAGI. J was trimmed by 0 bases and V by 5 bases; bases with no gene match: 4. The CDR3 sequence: CASSQGQSSNQPQHF. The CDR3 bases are TGTGCCAGCAGTCAGGGACAGAGTAGCAATCAGCCCCAGCATTTT.

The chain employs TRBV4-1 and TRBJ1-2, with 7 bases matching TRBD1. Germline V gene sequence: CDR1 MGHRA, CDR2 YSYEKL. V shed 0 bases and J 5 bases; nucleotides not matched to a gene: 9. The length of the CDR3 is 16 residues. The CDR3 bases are TGCGCCAGCAGCCAAGAAGCATGGACAGGAACATATGGCTACACCTTC. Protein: CASSQEAWTGTYGYTF.

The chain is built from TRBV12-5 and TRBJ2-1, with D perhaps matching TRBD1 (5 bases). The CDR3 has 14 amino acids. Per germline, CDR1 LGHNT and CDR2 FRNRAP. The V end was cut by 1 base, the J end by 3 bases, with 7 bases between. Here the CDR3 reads CASGLEDIYNEQFF. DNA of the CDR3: TGTGCTAGTGGTTTGGAGGACATCTACAATGAGCAGTTCTTC.

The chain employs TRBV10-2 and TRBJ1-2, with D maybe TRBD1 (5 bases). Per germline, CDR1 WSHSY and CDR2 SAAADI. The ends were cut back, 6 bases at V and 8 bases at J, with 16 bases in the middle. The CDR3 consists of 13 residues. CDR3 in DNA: TGCGCCAGCAGCGACCAGGGTTTTGAGGGCTACACCTTC. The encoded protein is CASSDQGFEGYTF.

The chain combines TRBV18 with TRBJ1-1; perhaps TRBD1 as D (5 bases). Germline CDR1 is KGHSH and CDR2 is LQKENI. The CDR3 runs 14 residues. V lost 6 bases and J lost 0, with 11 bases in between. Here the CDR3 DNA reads TGTGCCAGCTCTCTACAGGTTATGAACACTGAAGCTTTCTTT. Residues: CASSLQVMNTEAFF. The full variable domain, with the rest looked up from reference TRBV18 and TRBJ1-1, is NAGVMQNPRHLVRRRGQEARLRCSPMKGHSHVYWYRQLPEEGLKFMVYLQKENIIDESGMPKERFSAEFPKEGPSILRIQQVVRGDSAAYFCASSLQVMNTEAFFGQGTRLTVV.

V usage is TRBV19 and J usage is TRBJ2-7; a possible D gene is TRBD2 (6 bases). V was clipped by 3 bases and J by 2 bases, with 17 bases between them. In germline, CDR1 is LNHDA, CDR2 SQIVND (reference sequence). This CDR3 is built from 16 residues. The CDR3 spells CASSIQFGRPPYEQYF. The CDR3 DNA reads TGTGCCAGTAGTATTCAATTTGGGAGGCCTCCCTACGAGCAGTACTTC.

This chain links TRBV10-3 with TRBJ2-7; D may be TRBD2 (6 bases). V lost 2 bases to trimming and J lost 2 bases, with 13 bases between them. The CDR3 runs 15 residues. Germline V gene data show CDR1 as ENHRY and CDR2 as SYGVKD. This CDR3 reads CAISENGGATYEQYF. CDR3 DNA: TGTGCCATCAGTGAGAATGGCGGGGCGACCTACGAGCAGTACTTC.